These T cell receptor beta chains were read from a single sample in a study of neoadjuvant nivolumab and ipilimumab in lung cancer. Profiling relied on immunoSEQ multiplex PCR, and the TCRdb table lists in-frame clones only, not all of them. This sample has over 15,000 clones, with roughly four fifths found just once. Sequenced here: tumor tissue, sampled after neoadjuvant nivolumab, alone or with ipilimumab, at or shortly before surgery. The receptors stem from an adult with non-small cell lung cancer. CDR3s include the opening cysteine and the closing phenylalanine or tryptophan. A D gene is named only where the DNA matches it firmly. The size of a clone is reported for some rows only, either as once, few or many, or as a class for expanded clones.

d_call clone_size j_call v_call cdr3_nt cdr3_aa
NA NA TRBJ2-3 TRBV5-4 TGTGCCAGCAGCCCCCCCCCGGGTAACACAGATACGCAGTATTTT CASSPPPGNTDTQYF
TRBD1 NA TRBJ2-2 TRBV11-2 TGTGCCAGCAGCGGACAGGCTGCCGGGGAGCTGTTTTTT CASSGQAAGELFF
NA NA TRBJ1-1 TRBV6-5 TGTGCCAGCAGTTACTCGGGCAGGGGAGGGGGCACTGAAGCTTTCTTT CASSYSGRGGGTEAFF
NA NA TRBJ2-5 TRBV11-1 TGTGCCAGCAGCTTAGGCGCGGACATAAAAGAGACCCAGTACTTC CASSLGADIKETQYF
NA NA TRBJ1-1 TRBV5-4 TGTGCCAGCAGCCTTGACCCGAACGCTGAAGCTTTCTTT CASSLDPNAEAFF
TRBD2 NA TRBJ2-6 TRBV25-1 TGTGCCAGCAGTGAATGGGGGGGATCGGGCATGACTTTC CASSEWGGSGMTF
NA once TRBJ1-6 TRBV5-1 TGCGCCAGCAGCTTGTCTAGGGAATCACCCCTCCACTTT CASSLSRESPLHF
NA NA TRBJ1-5 TRBV19 TGTGCCAGTAATCCCCACAACAGGGTGAGCAATCAGCCCCAGCATTTT CASNPHNRVSNQPQHF
TRBD2 NA TRBJ2-1 TRBV2 TGTGCCAACTCCAGGACTAGCGGGGACCCAAGCGGGCAGTTCTTC CANSRTSGDPSGQFF
NA NA TRBJ1-2 TRBV5-4 TGTGCCAGCAGCATCAGTGTTAAGTATGGCTACACCTTC CASSISVKYGYTF
NA NA TRBJ2-5 TRBV5-6 TGTGCCAGCGTCGGCAGGGGAGAGACCCAGTACTTC CASVGRGETQYF
NA NA TRBJ2-2 TRBV9 TGTGCCAGCAGCGGGACCGGGGGCGTCGGGGAGCTGTTTTTT CASSGTGGVGELFF
NA few TRBJ2-2 TRBV5-1 TGCGCCAGCAGCCCCCCCCGAGACACCGGGGAGCTGTTTTTT CASSPPRDTGELFF
NA NA TRBJ2-1 TRBV7-6 TGTGCCAGCAGCTTTAGCCTGAGCTCCTACAATGAGCAGTTCTTC CASSFSLSSYNEQFF
NA NA TRBJ1-5 TRBV6-5 TGTGCCAGCAGTTCCCGCGGGCCCCAGCATTTT CASSSRGPQHF
TRBD1 NA TRBJ1-4 TRBV7-9 TGTGCCAGCAGCCCGGACAGGGCTAATGAAAAACTGTTTTTT CASSPDRANEKLFF
TRBD1 NA TRBJ2-3 TRBV29-1 TGCAGCGTGGACAGGGGAAATACGCAGTATTTT CSVDRGNTQYF
NA NA TRBJ2-1 TRBV6-5 TGTGCCAGCCTAGGGGGGGGGCGCGGCGAGCAGTTCTTC CASLGGGRGEQFF
TRBD1 NA TRBJ2-2 TRBV10-3 TGTGCCATCAGTATACAGGGGGCGAACACCGGGGAGCTGTTTTTT CAISIQGANTGELFF
TRBD1 once TRBJ1-6 TRBV7-2 TGTGCCAGCAGCTTGGTCGACAGGGATGGGTCACCCCTCCACTTT CASSLVDRDGSPLHF
TRBD1 NA TRBJ1-1 TRBV7-6 TGTGCCAGCAGCTTAGGGACAGGGGGTTACACTGAAGCTTTCTTT CASSLGTGGYTEAFF
NA NA TRBJ1-1 TRBV18 TGTGCCAGCTCACCACCGACCAGGGTGAACACTGAAGCTTTCTTT CASSPPTRVNTEAFF
NA NA TRBJ2-1 TRBV5-1 TGCGCCAGCAGCTTGTCCCGACTTGCCGCATCCTACAATGAGCAGTTCTTC CASSLSRLAASYNEQFF
TRBD1 NA TRBJ2-2 TRBV9 TGTGCCAGCAGCGTCGACCAGGGGGTGTCCGGGGAGCTGTTTTTT CASSVDQGVSGELFF
NA NA TRBJ1-2 TRBV10-2 TGCGCCAGCAGTGAACGGGGGAATGGCTACACCTTC CASSERGNGYTF
NA NA TRBJ1-1 TRBV7-8 TGTGCCAGCAGCTTAGAAGCCCTCGGGAACACTGAAGCTTTCTTT CASSLEALGNTEAFF
NA NA TRBJ1-2 TRBV7-2 TGTGCCAGCAGCCGCACCGGGACCCACTATGGCTACACCTTC CASSRTGTHYGYTF
NA NA TRBJ2-1 TRBV7-6 TGTGCCAGCAGCCGTCTTGGTCAGGGTTCGGGTCACGGTGAGCAGTTCTTC CASSRLGQGSGHGEQFF
NA NA TRBJ1-2 TRBV9 TGTGCCAGCAGCGTAGAGGACACAGCTAACTATGGCTACACCTTC CASSVEDTANYGYTF
TRBD2 few TRBJ2-5 TRBV30 TGTGCCTGGAGTTCCTGGACTAGCGGGGAAGAGACCCAGTACTTC CAWSSWTSGEETQYF
TRBD1 NA TRBJ2-7 TRBV6-5 TGTGCCAGCATCAACACAGGGGGCCACGAGCAGTACTTC CASINTGGHEQYF
NA NA TRBJ1-4 TRBV5-1 TGCGCCAGCAGCTTGAACAACGAAAAACTGTTTTTT CASSLNNEKLFF
NA NA TRBJ1-1 TRBV5-4 TGTGCCAGCAGCTTGGACCTGATGAACACTGAAGCTTTCTTT CASSLDLMNTEAFF
NA NA TRBJ2-1 TRBV5-5 TGTGCCAGCAGCTCGTATTCCGGGACACGGTACAATGAGCAGTTCTTC CASSSYSGTRYNEQFF
TRBD1 medium-sized TRBJ2-7 TRBV11-3 TGTGCCAGCAGCCCGGGGACAGGGGGCCGGCAGTACTTC CASSPGTGGRQYF
TRBD1 NA TRBJ1-6 TRBV30 TGTGCCTGGAGTGGGCCCGGGACAGGGGTTTCACCCCTCCACTTT CAWSGPGTGVSPLHF
NA NA TRBJ1-2 TRBV13 TGTGCCAGCAGCTTAGCGGCCTCGGGGGGCTACACCTTC CASSLAASGGYTF
NA NA TRBJ1-1 TRBV6-6 TGTGCCAGCAGATCCGGACAGATGAACACTGAAGCTTTCTTT CASRSGQMNTEAFF
TRBD1 once TRBJ1-1 TRBV6-7 TGTGCCAGCAGTACCGGACAGGGCTTCACTGAAGCTTTCTTT CASSTGQGFTEAFF
TRBD2 NA TRBJ2-3 TRBV2 TGTGCCAGCAGTGAGGATCGGGGGGTAACAGATACGCAGTATTTT CASSEDRGVTDTQYF
NA few TRBJ2-3 TRBV6-5 TGTGCCAGCAGTTACTCGAATAGCGATACGCAGTATTTT CASSYSNSDTQYF
TRBD2 NA TRBJ2-2 TRBV7-3 TGTGCCAGCGGACTAGCGGGGGGTCACACCGGGGAGCTGTTTTTT CASGLAGGHTGELFF
NA NA TRBJ1-6 TRBV19 TGTGCCAGTACAACCCGATACAGGGTAAATTCACCCCTCCACTTT CASTTRYRVNSPLHF
NA NA TRBJ2-5 TRBV7-6 TGTGCCAGCAGCTTAGGCGTAGGTGTGGAGACCCAGTACTTC CASSLGVGVETQYF